The present TCR beta chain was sequenced within a study of monozygotic twins with inflammatory bowel disease. General study findings and limits: The co-twins with IBD showed lower TCRbeta diversity (inverse Simpson) than their healthy siblings.

Note on this clonotype: The antigen remains unidentified.

Using the 5' RACE reads, TCRdb records one entry per CDR3 protein without DNA. The sample table sets out more than 350,000 distinct CDR3 sequences. This CDR3 is 13 amino acids long. Germline V gene sequence: CDR1 MDHEN, CDR2 SYDVKM. This receptor was identified in a human donor with ulcerative colitis or Crohn's disease, or a healthy co-twin of an affected twin (not recorded which). This chain connects TRBV28 to TRBJ2-2. Source material: blood. The CDR3 loop reads CASRSIVTGELFF.